This is a list of T cell receptor beta chains from one sample in a study of PD-L1 blockade in urothelial cancer. Profiling relied on immunoSEQ multiplex PCR, and the TCRdb table lists in-frame clones only, not all of them. The data show 43,000 or so clones, around 80% seen once. The sequencing used PBMCs, collected around atezolizumab (anti-PD-L1) treatment. The receptors were sampled from a man between 60 and 75 years old with urothelial cancer. Each CDR3 is given with its conserved first and last residue. The D gene is left open where the match is weak. Some rows mark clone size as missing; the rest say once, few, many or name a class of expanded clone.

>TRBD1|TRBV5-1|.|TRBJ2-1
TGCGCCAGCAGCTTGGAATCCGGGACAGGGTTTTCTAATGAGCAGTTCTTC
CASSLESGTGFSNEQFF
>TRBD1|TRBV7-6|.|TRBJ2-5
TGTGCCAGCAGCTTAATACAGGGGGGAGAGACCCAGTACTTC
CASSLIQGGETQYF
>TRBD1|TRBV28|.|TRBJ2-7
TGTGCCAGCCGGGACAGGGCCGAGCAGTACTTC
CASRDRAEQYF
>.|TRBV18|few|TRBJ1-4
TGTGCCAGCTCACGGGAGGCGGGGGAAAAACTGTTTTTT
CASSREAGEKLFF
>.|TRBV5-5|.|TRBJ1-5
TGTGCCAGCAGCTTGGGGGGAGGAAAGTACCAGCCCCAGCATTTT
CASSLGGGKYQPQHF
>TRBD2|TRBV19|once|TRBJ2-5
TGTGCCAGTAGTATTGGGCTAGCGGGTTTAGAGACCCAGTACTTC
CASSIGLAGLETQYF
>TRBD2|TRBV5-8|.|TRBJ2-3
TGTGCCAGCAGCTTGTACGGGACTAGCGGACGCACAGATACGCAGTATTTT
CASSLYGTSGRTDTQYF
>.|TRBV27|.|TRBJ1-5
TGTGCCAGCAGCGGGAGGGGCAATCAGCCCCAGCATTTT
CASSGRGNQPQHF
>TRBD2|TRBV2|.|TRBJ2-2
TGTGCCAGCAAGCTTAGCGGGGGAGACACCGGGGAGCTGTTTTTT
CASKLSGGDTGELFF
>TRBD1|TRBV6-4|once|TRBJ2-1
TGTGCCAGCAGTGACATTACGCAGGGGGAGTTCTTC
CASSDITQGEFF
>TRBD1|TRBV6-1|.|TRBJ2-3
TGTGCCAGCAGTGAACATCAGGGGGCCACAGATACGCAGTATTTT
CASSEHQGATDTQYF
>.|TRBV18|.|TRBJ1-5
TGTGCCAGCTCACCAGTGCCTCAAGTAGTTCAGCCCCAGCATTTT
CASSPVPQVVQPQHF
>TRBD1|TRBV4-2|.|TRBJ2-6
TGTGCCAGCAGCCAAGAGAGACAGGGGAGCTCTGGGGCCAACGTCCTGACTTTC
CASSQERQGSSGANVLTF
>TRBD1|TRBV5-1|.|TRBJ2-7
TGCGCCAGCAGCGGTGGGACAGGGGAACACGAGCAGTACTTC
CASSGGTGEHEQYF
>.|TRBV28|.|TRBJ2-5
TGTGCCAGTTCGGATTTGGGGGGGGCCCTTGGGACCCAGTACTTC
CASSDLGGALGTQYF
>.|TRBV5-5|few|TRBJ2-2
TGTGCCAGCAGCTTGGTCGCAGAAACCGGGGAGCTGTTTTTT
CASSLVAETGELFF
>.|TRBV29-1|medium-sized|TRBJ1-2
TGCAGCGTGTCGGACAGCAATGGCTACACCTTC
CSVSDSNGYTF
>.|TRBV18|once|TRBJ1-3
TGTGCCAGCTCACCACCGGCAGGGGTTGGAAACACCATATATTTT
CASSPPAGVGNTIYF
>TRBD2|TRBV9|.|TRBJ2-3
TGTGCCAGCAGCCCACTAGCGGGAGGGAGCGGGGGTCAGTATTTT
CASSPLAGGSGGQYF
>.|TRBV6-1|.|TRBJ1-5
TGTGCCAGCAGTGAAATATGGGGAGGCAATCAGCCCCAGCATTTT
CASSEIWGGNQPQHF
>TRBD1|TRBV2|.|TRBJ1-3
TGTGCCAGCAGACCTACAGGGGGCTCTGGAAACACCATATATTTT
CASRPTGGSGNTIYF
>.|TRBV10-2|.|TRBJ2-3
TGCGCCAGCAGCAGGGACGGAGGGGCGCAGTATTTT
CASSRDGGAQYF
>TRBD2|TRBV11-1|once|TRBJ2-7
TGTGCCAGCAGCTTAGGGGAGGGGTACGAGCAGTACTTC
CASSLGEGYEQYF
>.|TRBV4-3|.|TRBJ1-1
TGCGCCAGCAGCCAAGAAACAGGAAGAATGAACACTGAAGCTTTCTTT
CASSQETGRMNTEAFF
>.|TRBV19|.|TRBJ1-3
TGTGCCAGTAGTCAGAGGGGGATTGGAAACACCATATATTTT
CASSQRGIGNTIYF
>.|TRBV7-2|.|TRBJ1-1
TGTGCCAGCAGCCTCGGGGGAGTCATGAACACTGAAGCTTTCTTT
CASSLGGVMNTEAFF
>.|TRBV5-1|once|TRBJ2-7
TGCGCCAGCAGCTTGACAGCCACATACGAGCAGTACTTC
CASSLTATYEQYF
>.|TRBV15|.|TRBJ1-5
TGTGCCACCAGCAGAGATAGTAGAGGATACGGGGGAGGCAATCAGCCCCAGCATTTT
CATSRDSRGYGGGNQPQHF
>.|TRBV18|many|TRBJ2-2
TGTGCCAGCTCGCCTGGACTTAGTGCGAACACCGGGGAGCTGTTTTTT
CASSPGLSANTGELFF
>TRBD2|TRBV5-1|.|TRBJ2-2
TGCGCCAGCGGGGGACTAGCGGGGGGCCTGTCAAACACCGGGGAGCTGTTTTTT
CASGGLAGGLSNTGELFF
>TRBD2|TRBV6-6|.|TRBJ2-7
TGTGCCAGCAGGACTAGCGGGAGGACCTACGAGCAGTACTTC
CASRTSGRTYEQYF
>.|TRBV7-8|.|TRBJ1-6
TGTGCCAGCAGCTTTTCGGGACACGTCAATTCACCCCTCCACTTT
CASSFSGHVNSPLHF
>.|TRBV7-9|.|TRBJ2-7
TGTGCCAGCAGCTCCGACAGCCACGAGCAGTACTTC
CASSSDSHEQYF
>.|TRBV10-3|.|TRBJ2-3
TGTGCCATCAGTGCCCCTTCCGCGGGGCTTCAGGATACGCAGTATTTT
CAISAPSAGLQDTQYF
>TRBD2|TRBV5-4|.|TRBJ2-3
TGTGCCAGCAGCTTCTCAGCGGGGGCCCACCCAGATACGCAGTATTTT
CASSFSAGAHPDTQYF
>.|TRBV5-1|.|TRBJ2-7
TGCGCCAGCAGCTTTCCGGAACAGGGTTACGAGCAGTACTTC
CASSFPEQGYEQYF
>.|TRBV5-1|.|TRBJ2-5
TGCGCCAGCAGCTCGCCACTCCCACAGGGAGGGGAGACCCAGTACTTC
CASSSPLPQGGETQYF
>.|TRBV10-1|.|TRBJ2-3
TGCGCCAGCAGTGACCCCGAGACACCAGATACGCAGTATTTT
CASSDPETPDTQYF
>.|TRBV6-1|.|TRBJ2-1
TGTGCCAGCACGTTAGACAGCCTCTCCTACAATGAGCAGTTCTTC
CASTLDSLSYNEQFF
>.|TRBV11-3|.|TRBJ1-1
TGTGCCAGCAGCTTAGGGTCAGCCGACAAAGCTTTCTTT
CASSLGSADKAFF
>.|TRBV27|.|TRBJ2-3
TGTGCCAGCAGTTTAACGATGACTAGCACAGATACGCAGTATTTT
CASSLTMTSTDTQYF
>.|TRBV19|.|TRBJ2-3
TGTGCCAGTAGTTCTAGGCGAACTAGGTACACAGATACGCAGTATTTT
CASSSRRTRYTDTQYF
>TRBD1|TRBV19|.|TRBJ1-3
TGTGCCAGTAAGGGGGCAGACTCTGGAAACACCATATATTTT
CASKGADSGNTIYF
>.|TRBV6-1|.|TRBJ2-5
TGTGCCAGCACCCCGGGACTTCAAGAGACCCAGTACTTC
CASTPGLQETQYF
>TRBD2|TRBV4-1|.|TRBJ2-3
TGCGCCAGCAGCCAGACCGGGTCGGGAGGCCTAGCAGATACGCAGTATTTT
CASSQTGSGGLADTQYF
>TRBD2|TRBV7-9|.|TRBJ2-3
TGTGCCAGCAGCAAGACTAGCGGGGGGGCTGGTACGCAGTATTTT
CASSKTSGGAGTQYF
>TRBD1|TRBV5-6|once|TRBJ1-1
TGTGCCAGCAGCTTGGGACAGGGGATCACTGAAGCTTTCTTT
CASSLGQGITEAFF
>.|TRBV7-9|.|TRBJ1-4
TGTGCCAGCAGCTTAGCGCAGGGGTTCGATGAAAAACTGTTTTTT
CASSLAQGFDEKLFF
>.|TRBV6-1|few|TRBJ1-5
TGTGCCAGCAGTGAAGAGGCTGTCCCTCAGGAGCCCCAGCATTTT
CASSEEAVPQEPQHF
>.|TRBV30|.|TRBJ1-4
TGTGCCTGGAGTGTAGGACAGAGTGAAAAACTGTTTTTT
CAWSVGQSEKLFF
>TRBD2|TRBV11-2|.|TRBJ2-2
TGTGCCAGCAGCTCCGGTGGAGCGGGGTTCGCGAACACCGGGGAGCTGTTTTTT
CASSSGGAGFANTGELFF
>TRBD2|TRBV27|.|TRBJ2-7
TGTGCCAGCAAACTACTAGCGGGGGGTACCTACGAGCAGTACTTC
CASKLLAGGTYEQYF
>.|TRBV11-3|.|TRBJ2-7
TGTGCCAGCAGCTCGTCGGGGTTCGAGCAGTACTTC
CASSSSGFEQYF
>.|TRBV14|.|TRBJ2-7
TGTGCCAGCAGCCAAGTCTACGATGATCCCGAGCAGTACTTC
CASSQVYDDPEQYF
>.|TRBV28|.|TRBJ2-3
TGTGCCAGCAGTTTTCGGACTACAGATACGCAGTATTTT
CASSFRTTDTQYF
>.|TRBV5-1|many|TRBJ1-1
TGCGCCAGCGAGGCTCCGGGGGGGACTGAAGCTTTCTTT
CASEAPGGTEAFF
>.|TRBV18|once|TRBJ2-3
TGTGCCAGCTCTCTCATTAGGACACGTCTTCGCACAGATACGCAGTATTTT
CASSLIRTRLRTDTQYF
>TRBD2|TRBV7-9|few|TRBJ2-1
TGTGCCGGGGGGGTATACAATGAGCAGTTCTTC
CAGGVYNEQFF
>.|TRBV21-1|.|TRBJ1-6
TGTGCCAGCAGCAAAGGGGACAGGGGCTCCTATAATTCACCCCTCCACTTT
CASSKGDRGSYNSPLHF
>.|TRBV4-2|once|TRBJ1-1
TGTGCCAGCAGCCAAGCTCTCGGGGGAGCGACTGAAGCTTTCTTT
CASSQALGGATEAFF